These 21 T cell receptor beta chains were sequenced from one sample in a study of blood T cells in healthy people across ages. Then a second PCR, running roughly 7 to 11 cycles, was carried out with a sample-barcoded 5' primer and a J-beta primer mix. TCRdb re-derived calls from the 5' RACE reads in MiXCR, one entry per CDR3 protein. This sample has approximately 1,000,000 distinct CDR3 sequences; roughly two fifths occur once, and the top ten carry less than 15%. The sequenced sample consisted of blood. These receptor sequences come from a man between 18 and 29 years old in good health.

This clonotype was counted ten times or more. The chain employs TRBV12-3 or TRBV12-4 and TRBJ2-1; the D gene is possibly TRBD2 (5 bases). Trimming shortened V by 2 bases and J by 2 bases, and 13 bases separated the two germline ends. The CDR3 contains 16 residues. CDR3 nucleotide sequence: TGTGCCAGCAGTTTAACCGCGACGCGGGCCTACAATGAGCAGTTCTTC. Protein sequence: CASSLTATRAYNEQFF.

Ten or more counts support this clonotype. This chain joins TRBV2 and TRBJ1-5; D unclear. The germline V and J ends were trimmed by 3 bases and 0 bases, with 3 bases remaining between them. Germline CDR1 reads SNHLY; CDR2 reads FYNNEI. There are 13 residues in the CDR3. The CDR3 DNA is TGTGCCAGCAGTGATTATAGCAATCAGCCCCAGCATTTT. This encodes CASSDYSNQPQHF.

This chain links TRBV4-2 with TRBJ1-2; no firm D call. CDR3 length: 15 residues. The germline V gene encodes CDR1 LGHNA and CDR2 YNFKEQ. V gave up 0 bases and J gave up 0 bases, with 8 bases separating them. The chain's CDR3 is CASSQESAANYGYTF. CDR3 nucleotides: TGTGCCAGCAGCCAAGAGTCGGCAGCTAACTATGGCTACACCTTC.

The CDR3 nucleotides read TGTGCCAGCAGTGAGCGGCCGGATTGGATTGAAGCTTTCTTT. Encoded protein: CASSERPDWIEAFF. This chain uses TRBV6-1 with TRBJ1-1; no clear D gene. The germline V gene encodes CDR1 MNHNS and CDR2 SASEGT. The CDR3 sequence is 14 residues long. V was cut by 3 bases and J by 7 bases, with 15 bases left in between.

The rearrangement uses TRBV13 and TRBJ1-1; possible D gene TRBD1, 6 bases. V was pared by 5 bases and J by 2 bases, with 30 bases between. The CDR3 extends over 20 amino acids. The V gene's germline CDR1 is PRHDT and CDR2 FYEKMQ (reference sequence). The CDR3 loop is CASSLTGGWGVSFQNTEAFF. DNA for the CDR3: TGTGCCAGCAGCCTAACGGGGGGCTGGGGCGTCAGTTTCCAAAACACTGAAGCTTTCTTT.

The chain recombines TRBV12-3 or TRBV12-4 with TRBJ2-2, with unresolved D. This CDR3 is 13 amino acids long. Between the trimmed V and J ends, which lost 10 bases and 4 bases, there was a span of 13 bases. The DNA of the CDR3 is TGTGCCACCAACTCTCTAGGCACCGGGGAGCTGTTTTTT. This sequence encodes CATNSLGTGELFF.

The chain links TRBV5-1 to TRBJ1-1; 7 nucleotides line up with TRBD1. V shed 2 bases, J shed 5 bases, and the junction held 6 bases outside the gene matches. CDR1 and CDR2 (germline): SGHRS, YFSETQ. CDR3 length: 14 amino acids. CDR3 nucleotides: TGCGCCAGCAGCTTAGGGGGCGCTGAAACTGAAGCTTTCTTT. Its protein is CASSLGGAETEAFF.

The chain links TRBV25-1 to TRBJ2-1, with 9 bases aligning to TRBD1. Germline trimming cut 10 bases from V and 6 bases from J; bases unmatched to any gene: 7. From germline, CDR1 is MGHDK and CDR2 SYGVNS. The CDR3 sequence is 13 residues long. The DNA for the CDR3 is TGTGCCATCTCGGACAGGGGCGTCAATGAGCAGTTCTTC. Translating gives CAISDRGVNEQFF.

The sample holds one count of this clonotype. The V call is TRBV2, the J call TRBJ1-1; unclear D gene. The V gene lost 7 bases and the J gene lost 0 bases, with 9 bases spanning the gap. Germline values: CDR1 SNHLY, CDR2 FYNNEI. CDR3 length equals 13 residues. The CDR3 DNA is TGTGCCAGCACCGAACATCTGAACACTGAAGCTTTCTTT. This sequence encodes CASTEHLNTEAFF.

The genes are TRBV10-3 and TRBJ1-2; D unclear. The CDR3 has 13 residues. Trimming cost V 0 bases and J 8 bases, with 10 bases left between them. CDR1 ENHRY and CDR2 SYGVKD come from the germline V gene. The CDR3 is CAISESDLGGYTF. The DNA of the CDR3 is TGTGCCATCAGTGAGTCTGACTTGGGAGGCTACACCTTC.

On this clonotype: One end of the junction does not line up with germline, which may come from a read error. This CDR3 reads CAGSKNPGAGDSNGYTF. The CDR3 DNA sequence: TGTGCCGGCAGTAAAAACCCGGGGGCAGGCGATTCTAATGGCTACACCTTC. The chain combines TRBV12-3 or TRBV12-4 with TRBJ1-2, with D possibly matching TRBD1 (6 bases). The CDR3 totals 17 residues.

In its sample, this clonotype was seen a few times. CDR3 in DNA: TGTGCCAGCAGTTACGGGCCCAGGCCGTATGGCTACACCTTC. Its translation is CASSYGPRPYGYTF. V is TRBV12-3 or TRBV12-4 and J is TRBJ1-2; D unresolved. Trimming pared 4 bases from V and 5 bases from J, leaving 14 bases between. CDR3 length: 14 residues.

This sequence joins TRBV6-2 or TRBV6-3 and TRBJ1-4; D not resolved. Trimming took 0 bases from V and 0 from J, leaving 11 bases between them. CDR1 is MNHEY and CDR2 is SVGEGT in the germline V gene. This CDR3 region has 17 residues. CDR3 coding DNA: TGTGCCAGCAGTTACTCGCCTTCCAGTGCAACTAATGAAAAACTGTTTTTT. Its translation: CASSYSPSSATNEKLFF.

The rearrangement uses TRBV4-2 and TRBJ2-2; 13 nucleotides align to TRBD2. Per germline, CDR1 LGHNA and CDR2 YNFKEQ. The CDR3 sequence is 18 residues long. V trimming: 4 bases; J trimming: 3 bases; junction bases outside the gene matches: 8. CDR3 region: CASSLATSGGTYTGELFF. The CDR3, as DNA: TGTGCCAGCAGCCTCGCGACTAGCGGGGGGACGTACACCGGGGAGCTGTTTTTT.

This clonotype was recorded only once. This may stem from a read error, because a much larger clone lies one nucleotide away. V gene TRBV7-2 combines with J gene TRBJ2-7, with D unresolved. Per germline, CDR1 SGHTA and CDR2 FQGNSA. The CDR3 is 13 residues long. The V and J ends lost 2 bases and 7 bases respectively, with 12 bases between them. For the CDR3, the DNA is TGTGCCAGCAGCTTATTCCGGAACAATGAGCAGTACTTC. It specifies CASSLFRNNEQYF.

The chain carries TRBV6-5 and TRBJ1-5, with 8 bases fitting TRBD1. J was trimmed by 0 bases and V by 2 bases; bases with no gene match: 9. The CDR3 totals 18 residues. Germline V gene lookup returns CDR1 MNHEY and CDR2 SVGAGI. CDR3 in DNA: TGTGCCAGCAGTTACGAGGGACAGGTGGCGTATAGCAATCAGCCCCAGCATTTT. This translates into CASSYEGQVAYSNQPQHF.

The chain uses TRBV4-3 and TRBJ2-7; D might be TRBD1 or TRBD2, each matching 5 bases. The CDR3 consists of 14 residues. The V end lost 2 bases, the J end lost 7 bases, and 15 bases lay between the germline ends. The germline V gene encodes CDR1 LGHNA and CDR2 YSLEER. CDR3 in amino acids: CASSQWQGDNEQYF. The CDR3 coding sequence is TGCGCCAGCAGCCAATGGCAGGGAGACAATGAGCAGTACTTC.

This clonotype occurred a few times. The rearrangement links TRBV7-2 to TRBJ1-2, with D possibly matching TRBD1 (6 bases). The V and J ends lost 5 bases and 5 bases respectively, with 18 bases between them. The germline V gene encodes CDR1 SGHTA and CDR2 FQGNSA. CDR3 length: 15 amino acids. The CDR3, as DNA: TGTGCCAGCAGCCCTGGACAGTGGCGGGGGTATGGCTACACCTTC. It is translated as CASSPGQWRGYGYTF.

The sample holds a few counts of this clonotype. The chain employs TRBV20-1 and TRBJ1-2, with 7 nucleotides matching TRBD1. The germline CDR1 and CDR2 sequences are DFQATT and SNEGSKA (reference sequence). V shed 6 bases, J shed 8 bases, and the junction held 12 bases outside the gene matches. The CDR3 is made up of 13 amino acids. In DNA form, the CDR3 reads TGCAGTGCGTGGAGGGAGGGGGCGCGAGGCTACACCTTC. Protein: CSAWREGARGYTF.

This chain uses TRBV30 with TRBJ1-1; 8 positions match TRBD1. V shed 2 bases and J 5 bases; nucleotides not matched to a gene: 13. CDR3 length: 16 residues. Germline V gives CDR1 GTSNPN, CDR2 SVGIG (reference sequence). The CDR3 DNA reads as TGTGCCTGGAGTCCCCCGAAACAGGGGGGGAGGACTGAAGCTTTCTTT. Its translation: CAWSPPKQGGRTEAFF.

Here the CDR3 DNA reads TGTGCCAGCAGCGTAGGAAACAGGGCGTATGGCTACACCTTC. Translating it yields CASSVGNRAYGYTF. V and J are TRBV9 and TRBJ1-2, with TRBD1 as a possible D gene (6 bases). V was cut by 0 bases and J by 5 bases, with 11 bases left in between. Germline V lookup: CDR1 SGDLS, CDR2 YYNGEE. The CDR3 has 14 residues.